The clone carrying this T cell receptor (beta chain) was recorded at least ten times. This entry comes from a study of early T cells in non-severe SARS-CoV-2 infection. TCRdb re-analysed the 5' RACE reads in MiXCR, keeping a single row per CDR3 protein. The sample carries around 55,000 distinct CDR3 sequences, under 15% recorded once. The CDR3 has 11 residues. V lost 3 bases to trimming and J lost 2 bases, with 3 bases between them. Germline V gene data show CDR1 as DFQATT and CDR2 as SNEGSKA (reference sequence). This clonotype originated in an adult who was a healthcare worker with PCR-confirmed SARS-CoV-2 infection or an uninfected control (not recorded which). The sequencing here drew on whole blood, taken at baseline. The V and J genes are TRBV20-1 and TRBJ2-3, with no clear D. The CDR3 here is CSASFTDTQYF. CDR3 in DNA: TGCAGTGCTAGTTTCACAGATACGCAGTATTTT.